A single sample gave rise to the 29 T cell receptor beta chains below, sequenced in a study of blood T cells in healthy people across ages. Primed by a sample-barcoded 5' primer and a J-beta primer mix, a second PCR proceeded for about 6 to 11 cycles. TCRdb reprocessed the 5' RACE reads with MiXCR, giving one entry per CDR3 protein. The data contain fewer than 2,000,000 distinct CDR3 sequences, about 39% of them singletons. What was sequenced was blood. The receptors were gathered from a human donor in good health.

This clonotype was counted between two and nine times. The chain uses TRBV28 and TRBJ2-7; possibly TRBD2 for D (6 bases). CDR3 length: 14 residues. Looked up from germline, CDR1 is MDHEN and CDR2 is SYDVKM. The V gene lost 7 bases and the J gene lost 2 bases, with 15 bases spanning the gap. The CDR3 sequence: CASMPQPGAYEQYF. The CDR3 DNA sequence: TGTGCCAGCATGCCCCAGCCGGGGGCCTACGAGCAGTACTTC.

This clonotype has only a few counts. J is TRBJ2-3 and V is TRBV20-1; weak D call: TRBD1 (5 bases). Germline CDR1 is DFQATT and CDR2 is SNEGSKA (reference sequence). CDR3 length: 14 residues. The ends were cut back, 0 bases at V and 4 bases at J, with 11 bases in the middle. CDR3 sequence: CSARDTAQADTQYF. The CDR3 region has the DNA TGCAGTGCTAGAGATACCGCACAGGCAGATACGCAGTATTTT.

Only a few counts were recorded for this clonotype. At one end, the junction sequence differs from germline, possibly due to a read error. The chain links TRBV4-1 to TRBJ2-7, with 15 nucleotides matching TRBD2. Looked up from germline, CDR1 is MGHRA and CDR2 is YSYEKL. There are 16 residues in the CDR3. Here the CDR3 reads CASSKEGLAGGWEQYF. CDR3 bases: TGCGCCAGCAGCAAAGAGGGACTAGCGGGGGGTTGGGAGCAGTACTTC.

The V and J genes are TRBV7-2 and TRBJ1-5, with TRBD1 matching 9 bases. V trimming: 4 bases; J trimming: 6 bases; junction bases outside the gene matches: 16. The CDR3 has 18 residues. Germline values: CDR1 SGHTA, CDR2 FQGNSA. DNA for the CDR3: TGTGCCAGCAGCTCATTTTTACAGGGGGCCTTCCCGGGTCAGCCCCAGCATTTT. It is translated as CASSSFLQGAFPGQPQHF.

This chain connects TRBV13 to TRBJ1-2; the match to TRBD1 covers 9 bases. V lost 4 bases, J lost 5 bases, and 8 bases stayed unmatched. Germline CDR1 PRHDT, CDR2 FYEKMQ (reference sequence). There are 15 residues in the CDR3. CDR3 nucleotide sequence: TGTGCCAGCAGCTCACAAATCGACAGGGGGTATGGCTACACCTTC. This codes for CASSSQIDRGYGYTF. Together with reference TRBV13 and TRBJ1-2, the CDR3 gives the full variable domain: AAGVIQSPRHLIKEKRETATLKCYPIPRHDTVYWYQQGPGQDPQFLISFYEKMQSDKGSIPDRFSAQQFSDYHSELNMSSLELGDSALYFCASSSQIDRGYGYTFGSGTRLTVV.

The sample holds a few counts of this clonotype. The chain carries TRBV14 and TRBJ1-2; D is ambiguous. This CDR3 has 15 amino acids. Germline CDR1 is SGHDN and CDR2 is FVKESK. Trimming stripped 0 bases from V and 3 bases from J, with 11 bases between. Here the CDR3 reads CASSQESGPYYGYTF. The CDR3 DNA reads as TGTGCCAGCAGCCAAGAATCCGGACCCTACTATGGCTACACCTTC.

This chain joins TRBV9 and TRBJ2-1, with 8 nucleotides matching TRBD2. The ends lost 1 base at V and 2 bases at J; junction bases unmatched: 8. The CDR3 contains 17 residues. Germline CDR1 and CDR2: SGDLS and YYNGEE. The CDR3 here is CASSVRRAGGTYNEQFF. The DNA of the CDR3 is TGTGCCAGCAGCGTAAGGCGTGCGGGGGGAACCTACAATGAGCAGTTCTTC.

This clonotype was seen a handful of times. This rearrangement joins TRBV7-2 to TRBJ1-6; no clear D gene. This CDR3 spans 15 amino acids. Germline V lookup: CDR1 SGHTA, CDR2 FQGNSA. V was clipped by 5 bases and J by 7 bases, with 15 bases between them. The CDR3 region has the DNA TGTGCCAGCAGCCTACTGGGTGGGAAGAATTCACCCCTCCACTTT. Translated: CASSLLGGKNSPLHF. Based on the CDR3 plus reference TRBV7-2 and TRBJ1-6, the full variable domain is GAGVSQSPSNKVTEKGKDVELRCDPISGHTALYWYRQSLGQGLEFLIYFQGNSAPDKSGLPSDRFSAERTGGSVSTLTIQRTQQEDSAVYLCASSLLGGKNSPLHFGNGTRLTVT.

The rearrangement uses TRBV7-9 and TRBJ2-7; D is unclear. From germline, CDR1 is SEHNR and CDR2 FQNEAQ (reference sequence). The ends were cut back, 5 bases at V and 2 bases at J, with 16 bases in the middle. The CDR3 spans 15 residues. CDR3 in amino acids: CASSGWAVGTYEQYF. As DNA, the CDR3 is TGTGCCAGCAGCGGTTGGGCAGTGGGAACCTACGAGCAGTACTTC.

CDR3 residues: CAISESSRGGDNEQFF. The CDR3, as DNA: TGTGCCATCAGTGAGTCTTCGCGGGGGGGTGATAATGAGCAGTTCTTC. The V call is TRBV10-3, the J call TRBJ2-1; 9 nucleotides align to TRBD2. Losses at the gene ends were 0 bases for V and 7 bases for J; bases not matched to a gene: 7. This CDR3 spans 16 amino acids. Germline lookup yields CDR1 ENHRY and CDR2 SYGVKD.

The CDR3 coding sequence is TGTGCCAGCAGCTCGGGGGGGACAGTTCACTCCTACGAGCAGTACTTC. As protein: CASSSGGTVHSYEQYF. V and J are TRBV7-9 and TRBJ2-7; maybe TRBD2 (8 bases). The CDR3 covers 16 residues. The V gene lost 4 bases and the J gene lost 0 bases, with 16 bases spanning the gap. CDR1 is SEHNR, CDR2 FQNEAQ, per germline (reference sequence).

V gene TRBV4-1 combines with J gene TRBJ2-7; maybe TRBD2 (5 bases). Trimming shortened V by 0 bases and J by 1 base, and 7 bases separated the two germline ends. This CDR3 is 14 amino acids long. Germline CDR1 and CDR2: MGHRA and YSYEKL. CDR3 sequence (DNA): TGCGCCAGCAGCCAAGATAGCGTATCCTACGAGCAGTACTTC. Protein sequence: CASSQDSVSYEQYF.

In its sample, this clonotype was seen many times. This chain uses TRBV6-1 with TRBJ2-1; unclear D gene. CDR1 is MNHNS, CDR2 SASEGT, per germline. V was pared by 6 bases and J by 7 bases, with 10 bases between. CDR3 length: 12 residues. The CDR3 region has the DNA TGTGCCAGCAGGGACCCTGGGAATGAGCAGTTCTTC. It translates to CASRDPGNEQFF.

About this clonotype: This may be a read error: a much more frequent sequence differs by one nucleotide. This chain joins TRBV29-1 and TRBJ2-4; possibly TRBD1 or TRBD2 for D (5 bases each). The J call is doubtful: the DNA matches TRBJ2-7 better. CDR3 length: 13 amino acids. Germline V CDR1 and CDR2: SQVTM, ANQGSEA. The CDR3 DNA sequence: TGCAGCGTTGCGAGGCTTGGGGGCTACGAGCAGTACTTC. It translates to CSVARLGGYEQYF.

This clonotype was recorded a few times. The V call is TRBV20-1, the J call TRBJ2-3; TRBD2 is a possible D gene (7 bases). There are 18 residues in the CDR3. Germline loops: CDR1 DFQATT, CDR2 SNEGSKA (reference sequence). V was trimmed by 2 bases and J by 0 bases, leaving 21 bases between them. The CDR3 is CSARSLPGGLTSTDTQYF. The CDR3 nucleotides are TGCAGTGCTAGATCTTTGCCGGGGGGCCTCACTAGCACAGATACGCAGTATTTT.

The sample holds a few counts of this clonotype. The V and J genes are TRBV28 and TRBJ1-1; TRBD1 matches 8 bases. The ends lost 8 bases at V and 11 bases at J; junction bases unmatched: 13. The germline V gene encodes CDR1 MDHEN and CDR2 SYDVKM. The CDR3 has 13 residues. CDR3 in DNA: TGTGCCAGCCGACAAACAACAGGGGGTGAGGCTTTCTTT. Protein sequence: CASRQTTGGEAFF.

The V call is TRBV28, the J call TRBJ2-1; weak D call: TRBD2 (7 bases). The CDR3 has 15 residues. The germline CDR1 and CDR2 sequences are MDHEN and SYDVKM. Trimming cost V 5 bases and J 4 bases, with 15 bases left between them. The CDR3 DNA reads as TGTGCCAGCAGTCCTCACAGGGAGGGTTACAATGAGCAGTTCTTC. Translated, it gives CASSPHREGYNEQFF.

The CDR3 is CSVLSQGSHEQFF. CDR3 DNA sequence: TGCAGCGTTCTATCACAGGGGTCCCATGAGCAGTTCTTC. This chain uses TRBV29-1 with TRBJ2-1; 7 bases line up with TRBD1. CDR1 and CDR2 (germline): SQVTM, ANQGSEA. The J segment lost 8 bases and the V segment lost 5 bases, leaving 9 bases of the junction unmatched. The CDR3 is 13 residues long.

The CDR3 region is CASSSPSQGSDTQYF. As DNA, the CDR3 is TGTGCCAGCTCATCCCCATCACAGGGTTCAGATACGCAGTATTTT. This chain connects TRBV18 to TRBJ2-3; weak D call: TRBD1 (6 bases). Germline CDR1 and CDR2: KGHSH and LQKENI. The CDR3 is made up of 15 amino acids. V was cut by 5 bases and J by 4 bases, with 16 bases left in between.

The chain employs TRBV9 and TRBJ2-5, with 8 bases matching TRBD2. Trimming cost V 4 bases and J 3 bases; bases outside gene matches: 8. The CDR3 runs to 15 residues. The germline V gene encodes CDR1 SGDLS and CDR2 YYNGEE. CDR3 nucleotide sequence: TGTGCCAGCAGCCCACGTCTAGCGGGTAAAGAGACCCAGTACTTC. It codes for CASSPRLAGKETQYF.

V usage is TRBV21-1 and J usage is TRBJ2-6; TRBD1 is taken as the D call from the table, unchecked against the DNA. TRBV21-1 is described as a pseudogene. The CDR3 totals 19 residues. CDR3 DNA: TGTGCCAGCAGGAGGGCCCCGGGACATAAGATCTCTGGGGCCAACGTCCTGACTTTC. It specifies CASRRAPGHKISGANVLTF.

The chain combines TRBV7-2 with TRBJ2-7; 7 nucleotides match TRBD1. V dropped 1 base and J dropped 2; count of bases not matched to a gene: 11. CDR3 length: 17 amino acids. Germline CDR1 reads SGHTA; CDR2 reads FQGNSA. Written as DNA, the CDR3 is TGTGCCAGCAGCTTAGACAGGGGACGGATATACCCCTACGAGCAGTACTTC. Encoded protein: CASSLDRGRIYPYEQYF.

The count of this clonotype is one. The CDR3 bases are TGTGCCAGTCGGACAGTAAACTACAATGAGCAGTTCTTC. It codes for CASRTVNYNEQFF. The chain has TRBV19 and TRBJ2-1; a weak D match, TRBD1 (6 bases). There are 13 residues in the CDR3. V lost 8 bases to trimming and J lost 3 bases, with 11 bases between them. Per the germline V gene, CDR1 is LNHDA and CDR2 is SQIVND (reference sequence).

With regard to this clonotype: Since no conserved phenylalanine or tryptophan closes the CDR3, a read error is the likely cause. The rearrangement links TRBV11-1 to TRBJ2-1, with 11 positions matching TRBD1. Germline V gene lookup returns CDR1 SGHAT and CDR2 FQDESV (reference sequence). This CDR3 is 14 amino acids long. For the CDR3, the DNA is TGTGCCAGCAGAGGACAGGGGGCATACAGTGAGCAGTTCTTA. It specifies CASRGQGAYSEQFL.

The CDR3 is CASSSGIEFF. The CDR3, as DNA: TGTGCCAGCAGCTCCGGGATCGAGTTCTTC. The genes are TRBV5-5 and TRBJ2-1, with D possibly TRBD2 on 5 matching bases. This CDR3 has 10 amino acids. V was trimmed by 3 bases and J by 14 bases, leaving 9 bases between them. Per germline, CDR1 SGHKS and CDR2 YYEKEE (reference sequence).

With regard to this clonotype: A junction boundary mismatches the germline segment, possibly from a read error. This chain connects TRBV3-1 to TRBJ1-2, with D uncertain. CDR3 size: 14 residues. CDR1 is LGHDT, CDR2 YNNKEL, per germline (reference sequence). The CDR3 nucleotides are TGTGCCAGCGGCCAAGAGGCTCGGGGAGCTGGCTACACCTTC. Residues: CASGQEARGAGYTF.

The rearrangement joins TRBV7-9 to TRBJ1-1; D gene uncertain. V was cut by 5 bases and J by 4 bases, with 17 bases left in between. This CDR3 has 15 amino acids. CDR1 SEHNR and CDR2 FQNEAQ come from the germline V gene (reference sequence). The CDR3 DNA reads TGTGCCAGCAGCCCTTCCTCGACCCTCAGCACTGAAGCTTTCTTT. Translation: CASSPSSTLSTEAFF.

The chain carries TRBV6-2 or TRBV6-3 and TRBJ2-7, with D tentatively TRBD2 (6 bases). The V and J ends lost 0 bases and 7 bases respectively, with 13 bases between them. The CDR3 spans 14 residues. CDR1 is MNHEY, CDR2 SVGEGT, per germline. The CDR3 spells CASSYSSAGREQYF. Here the CDR3 DNA reads TGTGCCAGCAGTTACTCCTCGGCGGGAAGGGAGCAGTACTTC.

This clonotype has only a few counts. J is TRBJ2-3 and V is TRBV10-3; no clear D gene. The CDR3 length is 14 residues. From germline, CDR1 is ENHRY and CDR2 SYGVKD. V was pared by 0 bases and J by 0 bases, with 4 bases between. The DNA of the CDR3 is TGTGCCATCAGTGAGTCGCGGAGCACAGATACGCAGTATTTT. The encoded protein is CAISESRSTDTQYF.